Presented here are 10 T cell receptor beta chains from one specimen sequenced in a study of T-cell reconstitution after alpha-beta-depleted transplantation in children. Using unique molecular identifiers, the investigators prepared the TCRbeta library. TCRdb re-analysed the PCR reads in MiXCR, keeping a single row per CDR3 protein. The table includes some 26,000 distinct CDR3 sequences, 18% detected once. The source material was PBMCs, mostly from graft donor cells, sampled 60 days after TCRalphabeta/CD19-depleted stem cell transplant. All receptors derive from a male patient between 2 and 9 years old who had a stem cell transplant for acute lymphoblastic leukemia, so the T cells may come from the graft donor.

As to this clonotype: A much bigger clone sits one base away, suggesting this may be a read error. The chain combines TRBV27 with TRBJ2-3, with D possibly being TRBD2 (6 bases). The CDR3 consists of 15 residues. Germline V lookup: CDR1 MNHEY, CDR2 SMNVEV (reference sequence). CDR3 in amino acids: CAGSPGTRPTDTQYF. In DNA, the CDR3 is TGTGCCGGCAGTCCCGGGACTCGCCCCACAGATACGCAGTATTTT.

This clonotype was seen many times. The CDR3 loop is CASSRMQGIDTEAFF. The CDR3 DNA reads TGTGCCAGCAGCCGTATGCAGGGGATCGACACTGAAGCTTTCTTT. V and J are TRBV5-5 and TRBJ1-1, with D possibly TRBD1 on 6 matching bases. Germline V gene data show CDR1 as SGHKS and CDR2 as YYEKEE (reference sequence). CDR3 length: 15 amino acids. Between the trimmed V and J ends, which lost 4 bases and 3 bases, there was a span of 16 bases.

A few counts support this clonotype. CDR3 sequence (DNA): TGTGCCAGCAGCCAACAGGCCAAAAACATTCAGTACTTC. Encoded protein: CASSQQAKNIQYF. This chain links TRBV4-2 with TRBJ2-4, with D unclear. The CDR3 loop spans 13 amino acids. Trimming took off 2 bases at V and 1 base at J, with 3 bases between the two ends. Germline assignment: CDR1 LGHNA and CDR2 YNFKEQ.

This clonotype was detected many times. The rearrangement links TRBV20-1 to TRBJ2-3; TRBD2 matches at 10 bases. Trimming at V came to 6 bases and at J to 5 bases, leaving 8 bases not matched to a gene. The CDR3 spans 14 residues. CDR1 is DFQATT, CDR2 SNEGSKA, per germline (reference sequence). The CDR3 sequence is CSAPVAGGGDTQYF. The CDR3 bases are TGCAGTGCGCCTGTAGCGGGGGGCGGAGATACGCAGTATTTT.

DNA of the CDR3: TGTGCCAGCAGCTTAATGCGTCCCGAGCAGTTCTTC. It codes for CASSLMRPEQFF. V is TRBV7-9 and J is TRBJ2-1; D is unresolved. The CDR3 sequence is 12 residues long. Germline CDR1 is SEHNR and CDR2 is FQNEAQ (reference sequence). Trimming stripped 2 bases from V and 10 bases from J, with 9 bases between.

The chain couples TRBV6-1 to TRBJ1-5, with unresolved D. The CDR3 is 14 amino acids. Trimming removed 3 bases from V and 6 bases from J, with 12 bases in between. Germline lookup yields CDR1 MNHNS and CDR2 SASEGT. Written as DNA, the CDR3 is TGTGCCAGCAGTGACCCAGGACCTCCTCAGCCCCAGCATTTT. Protein product: CASSDPGPPQPQHF.

In this sample, this clonotype turned up a few times. This chain joins TRBV7-2 and TRBJ2-1; TRBD1 aligns across 10 bases. Per the germline V gene, CDR1 is SGHTA and CDR2 is FQGNSA. With 5 bases clipped from V and 15 bases from J, the junction kept 4 bases outside the gene matches. The CDR3 contains 11 residues. The CDR3 here is CASSLDRGTFF. In nucleotides, the CDR3 is TGTGCCAGCAGCCTGGACAGGGGGACGTTCTTC.

This rearrangement joins TRBV10-3 to TRBJ1-1; TRBD1 aligns across 9 bases. The V gene's germline CDR1 is ENHRY and CDR2 SYGVKD. V was pared by 7 bases and J by 4 bases, with 4 bases of the junction left unmatched. The CDR3 is 13 residues long. The CDR3 bases are TGTGCCATCATGGAGACAGGGGGCACTGAAGCTTTCTTT. The encoded protein is CAIMETGGTEAFF.

At least ten counts were recorded for this clonotype. V and J are TRBV20-1 and TRBJ2-3; 8 nucleotides agree with TRBD1. Per the germline V gene, CDR1 is DFQATT and CDR2 is SNEGSKA (reference sequence). The CDR3 is made up of 14 amino acids. With V trimmed by 6 bases and J by 3 bases, 8 bases remained unmatched. CDR3 protein: CSAPTGEGTDTQYF. For the CDR3, the DNA is TGCAGTGCCCCGACAGGGGAAGGTACAGATACGCAGTATTTT.

This clonotype was detected only a few times. The J gene is TRBJ2-7, the V gene TRBV7-9; 8 bases match TRBD1. Germline V lookup: CDR1 SEHNR, CDR2 FQNEAQ (reference sequence). V was pared by 5 bases and J by 4 bases, with 13 bases of the junction left unmatched. The CDR3 runs 16 residues. The CDR3 sequence is CASSQKVAGGMYEQYF. The CDR3 nucleotides read TGTGCCAGCAGCCAAAAAGTGGCAGGGGGCATGTACGAGCAGTACTTC.